The present T cell receptor beta chain was sequenced within a study of identical twins. The study, taken as a whole, reports: Insertions were fewer in abundant cord blood beta clonotypes, whereas memory repertoires showed none of this pattern. Compared with unrelated sharing, twin-shared out-of-frame alpha sequences had more low-probability sequences.

The CDR3 contains 15 residues. Trimming removed 2 bases at V and 8 bases at J, with 19 bases between. Germline V gene lookup returns CDR1 DFQATT and CDR2 SNEGSKA (reference sequence). This clonotype was observed a few times. Its matching antigen is unknown. Unique molecular identifiers were present on cDNA, and template switching added a universal primer site. TCRdb re-called the 5' RACE reads with MiXCR, one entry per CDR3 protein. Of approximately 670,000 distinct CDR3 sequences listed, around 5.7% were seen once; the top ten hold 1.5% to 2%. V gene TRBV20-1 combines with J gene TRBJ2-1; no clear D. This clonotype was sampled from a man aged 18 to 35 in good health. Sequencing was carried out using naive T cells sorted from blood. The CDR3 loop reads CSARSPPMTGDEQFF. CDR3 nucleotide sequence: TGCAGTGCTAGATCTCCTCCCATGACCGGCGATGAGCAGTTCTTC.